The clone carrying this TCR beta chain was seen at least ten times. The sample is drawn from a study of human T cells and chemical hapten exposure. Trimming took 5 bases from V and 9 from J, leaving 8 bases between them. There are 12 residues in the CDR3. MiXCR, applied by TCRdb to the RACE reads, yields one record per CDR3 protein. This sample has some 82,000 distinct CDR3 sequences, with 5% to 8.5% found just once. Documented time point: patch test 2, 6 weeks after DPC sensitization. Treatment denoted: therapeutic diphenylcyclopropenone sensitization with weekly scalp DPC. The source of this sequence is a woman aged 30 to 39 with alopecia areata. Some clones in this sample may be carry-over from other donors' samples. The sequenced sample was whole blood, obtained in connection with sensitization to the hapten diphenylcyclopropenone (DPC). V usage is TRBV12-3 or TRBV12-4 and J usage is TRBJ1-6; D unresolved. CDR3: CASSPTSSPLHF. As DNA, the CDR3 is TGTGCCAGCAGTCCAACGAGTTCACCCCTCCACTTT.